The source of this TCR beta chain is a study of blood T cell repertoires in COVID-19. Across the study: Samples taken during acute and convalescent COVID-19 were collected in the United States, Italy and Spain. Sample material is recorded as cDNA or gDNA derived from T cells, B-cell-depleted T cells, or PBMCs.

The age range of participants was about 18 to 89 years, with residence in more than 20 US areas. Authors' data handling: Amplification of reference gene primers provided the estimated nucleated cell counts. The data were produced by immunoSEQ multiplex PCR, yet TCRdb's version contains in-frame clones alone and is incomplete. The V and J calls and the clone size are those of that table, but D and trimming were determined from the DNA. Of about 380,000 clones in the sample, roughly 87% were seen once. Per the germline V gene, CDR1 is MNHNS and CDR2 is SASEGT. The V segment lost 0 bases and the J segment 4 bases; nucleotides outside the gene matches: 7. CDR3 length: 17 residues.

This TCR came from a woman aged 25 to 39 who had recovered from COVID-19. J is TRBJ2-3 and V is TRBV6-1, with 10 bases aligning to TRBD2. Sequencing was carried out using PBMCs or T cells enriched from blood (not recorded which). This chain's CDR3 is CASSEAVAGGMSDTQYF. In nucleotides, the CDR3 is TGTGCCAGCAGTGAAGCTGTAGCGGGGGGTATGTCAGATACGCAGTATTTT.